This T cell receptor (beta chain) was observed in a study of CD8 T cells in Susac syndrome. With random hexamers, reverse transcription was performed on roughly 0.5 to 1 ug of RNA. TCRdb recomputed calls from the immunoSEQ multiplex PCR reads with MiXCR, one row per CDR3 protein. The sample records 80,000 to 95,000 distinct CDR3 sequences, approximately 95% being singletons. The CDR3 has 15 residues. Per the germline V gene, CDR1 is MNHEY and CDR2 is SVGEGT. The ends lost 7 bases at V and 3 bases at J; junction bases unmatched: 4. The sequence was obtained from a human donor with Susac syndrome. Sequencing was performed on CD8+ T cells from PBMCs. V and J are TRBV6-2 or TRBV6-3 and TRBJ2-1; 12 nucleotides match TRBD2. The CDR3 DNA is TGTGCCAGCATTCGGACTAGCGGGAACTACAATGAGCAGTTCTTC. Translating it yields CASIRTSGNYNEQFF.